This T cell receptor (beta chain) was obtained from a study of T cell responses to AZD1222 COVID-19 vaccine. Study background: Both about-4-week and about-12-week second-dose recipients were combined.

Germline values: CDR1 MNHEY, CDR2 SMNVEV (reference sequence). V lost 5 bases and J lost 5, with 11 bases in between. The CDR3 extends over 13 amino acids. The table came from immunoSEQ multiplex PCR; TCRdb's copy has only in-frame clones and leaves some out. The table lists 150,000 to 200,000 clones, 85% to 95% of them singletons. On this clone: Its antigen is not identified.

General study findings and limits: Spike was spanned by vaccine-associated CD4 TCRs, which were dominant at 160-218 and 743-854.

The sequence derives from an adult in good health. The source was peripheral blood, collected on day 0 of AZD1222 vaccination. This chain links TRBV27 with TRBJ2-3; tentative D call: TRBD2 (5 bases). CDR3 DNA sequence: TGTGCCAGCAGTCCTCTAGCAGGAGATACGCAGTATTTT. The encoded protein is CASSPLAGDTQYF.